The T cell receptor beta chain described here comes from a study of blood T cell repertoires in COVID-19. Study summary: Samples came from the United States, Italy and Spain, spanning acute and convalescent COVID-19. From T cells, B-cell-depleted T cells, or PBMCs came the material, which was cDNA or gDNA.

In the original processing: Cell counts per sample came from amplifying reference gene primers. Produced via immunoSEQ multiplex PCR; TCRdb's table is partial and in-frame only. V and J calls and clone size are given by that table; D and trimming were obtained from the DNA. The sample shows over 70,000 clones, more than 75% of them seen only once. Looked up from germline, CDR1 is GTSNPN and CDR2 is SVGIG (reference sequence). This CDR3 has 15 amino acids. The trim removed 2 bases at V and 1 base at J, leaving 3 bases unmatched. The chain employs TRBV30 and TRBJ1-5; 9 nucleotides agree with TRBD1. The source is a man between 60 and 75 years old with COVID-19, enrolled during active disease. The specimen sequenced was peripheral blood. The CDR3: CAWSSGTGSNQPQHF. The CDR3 region has the DNA TGTGCCTGGAGTTCCGGGACAGGGAGCAATCAGCCCCAGCATTTT.